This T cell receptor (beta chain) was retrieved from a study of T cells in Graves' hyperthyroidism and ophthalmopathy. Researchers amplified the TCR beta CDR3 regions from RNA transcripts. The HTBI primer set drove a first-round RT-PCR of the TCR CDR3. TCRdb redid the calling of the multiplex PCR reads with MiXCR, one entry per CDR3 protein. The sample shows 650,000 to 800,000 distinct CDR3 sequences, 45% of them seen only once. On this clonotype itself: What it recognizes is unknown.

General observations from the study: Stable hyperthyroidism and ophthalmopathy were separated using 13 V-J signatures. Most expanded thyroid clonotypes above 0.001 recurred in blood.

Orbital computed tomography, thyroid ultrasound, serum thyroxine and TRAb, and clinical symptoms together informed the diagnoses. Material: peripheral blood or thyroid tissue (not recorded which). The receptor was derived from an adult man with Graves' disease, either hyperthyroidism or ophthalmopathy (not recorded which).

As DNA, the CDR3 is TGTGCCACCGAGACAGGGGGATCAGGAAACACCATATATTTT. Amino acid sequence: CATETGGSGNTIYF. The genes are TRBV2 and TRBJ1-3, with 9 nucleotides matching TRBD1. CDR1 is SNHLY and CDR2 is FYNNEI in the germline V gene. The V gene end was trimmed by 10 bases and the J gene end by 4 bases; junction bases not matched to a gene: 8. This CDR3 has 14 residues.